This T cell receptor (beta chain) is drawn from a study of T cell responses to AZD1222 COVID-19 vaccine. Study-level points and caveats: Spike-specific TCR breadth and depth grew following two AZD1222 doses. Mostly white British, mostly female donors; authors suggested clonal diversity may be underestimated. Close to half of spike-specific TCRs reportedly recognize unmutated variant regions.

V gave up 2 bases and J gave up 4 bases; unmatched junction bases: 2. The CDR3 has 14 amino acids. Germline V gives CDR1 SGDLS, CDR2 YYNGEE. Libraries were prepared by immunoSEQ multiplex PCR; TCRdb keeps only in-frame clonotypes and omits some of them. This table has roughly 79,000 clones, 92% appearing once. A remark on this clone: As yet, its antigen is unknown.

The J gene is TRBJ1-4, the V gene TRBV9; 7 bases line up with TRBD1. This receptor was taken from an adult in good health. Material: peripheral blood, obtained on day 0 of MenACWY control vaccination. CDR3 in amino acids: CASSVQGGNEKLFF. CDR3 DNA sequence: TGTGCCAGCAGCGTGCAGGGGGGTAATGAAAAACTGTTTTTT.